This T cell receptor beta chain was found in a study of blood T cell repertoires in COVID-19 (dated by TCRdb to 2020 to 2022). Broadly, across the study: Samples from collaborators originated in the United States, Italy and Spain and spanned both the acute and convalescent phases of COVID-19. The prospective study material was composed of cDNA or gDNA derived from T cells, B-cell-depleted T cells, or PBMCs. The dataset comprised deeply sampled blood TCRbeta repertoires from subjects exposed to, actively infected with, or recovered from COVID-19. The repertoires were released in a freely available public database meant as a resource for research on the immune response to SARS-CoV-2. Samples were obtained from the ongoing ImmuneRACE study (first 160 participants) and from about 1,300 subjects provided by 6 global collaborators. A de-identified subject ID, COVID-19 status, age in years and sex were almost always included in the sample metadata. HLA class I and class II types, where available, came from metadata supplied by the sample provider rather than from assay-based typing. Findings and caveats that apply to the study as a whole: How much clinical and demographic metadata was included differed by source and by participant, and the metadata was provided uncurated.

The immunoSEQ Assay, a bias-controlled multiplex PCR, was used to amplify TCRbeta CDR3 regions from genomic DNA. Under the source paper's analysis protocol: Within the assay, amplification of reference gene primers was used to estimate how many nucleated cells each sample contained. To quantify the absolute abundance of each unique TCRbeta CDR3 rearrangement, sequence reads were collapsed and filtered. Productive Simpson clonality was computed per sample as the square root of Simpson's diversity index over productive rearrangements. TCRdb retrieved this table from immuneACCESS and kept in-frame rearrangements only. Not all clones are present; in checked studies, unresolved V genes account for under half, and no reason is known for the remainder. The DNA was the basis for D and trimming; V, J and clone size are from that table. The sample contains approximately 150,000 clones, about 89% of them found a single time. Roughly 12% of the sample is held by the ten biggest clonotypes.

Participants in the prospective study were aged roughly 18 to 100 years, lived in 24 United States geographic areas, and enrolled through a virtual design. To assign participants to cohorts, the prospective study relied on clinical history that participants themselves reported in a screening survey and a study questionnaire. Recovered participants in ImmuneRACE Cohort 3 were defined by two consecutive negative NP/OP PCR tests, clearance by a healthcare professional, or resolution of symptoms. In the prospective study, whole blood, serum and a nasopharyngeal or oropharyngeal swab were collected from each participant by mobile phlebotomists. Additional blood draws and questionnaires over a 2-month period could optionally be provided by prospective study participants. Before DNA extraction, blood samples from the prospective study were shipped at room temperature or frozen. Deletion took 4 bases off V and 2 bases off J, with a span of 11 bases between the germline ends. According to the germline V gene, CDR1 reads SGHRS and CDR2 reads YFSETQ. Counted from cysteine to phenylalanine, this CDR3 has 14 amino acids. Here the CDR3 DNA is all that survives: 42 bases in frame from base 1.

In the case of this clone: This receptor's antigen is unknown. Qualities for individual bases were not recorded, and no much larger clone is one base off.

The sample consisted of PBMCs or T cells enriched from blood (not recorded which). The clonotype was recovered from a man in his 60s who had recovered from COVID-19. The sequence links TRBV5-1 to TRBJ2-3; the D segment cannot be called with confidence. The CDR3 has the sequence CASSLSEDTDTQYF. The sequenced DNA: TGCGCCAGCAGCCTCAGTGAAGACACAGATACGCAGTATTTT.